This T cell receptor beta chain was identified during a study of vaccination and CD4 T cells after COVID-19. Looking at the study overall: The peptides that stimulated the cells were overlapping spike peptides from SARS-CoV-2, HCoV-NL63, HCoV-OC43 and HCoV-229E. A CEFX pool, an HIV-1 Nef pool, or no peptide went to control cultures. Study-wide results and limits: The authors identified 304 of 307 vaccine-specific clones in convalescent patients as spike mono-reactive. Only post-vaccination samples contained a median approximately 85% of the reactive clones in convalescent patients.

Germline CDR1 reads MNHEY; CDR2 reads SVGAGI. Trimming took 0 bases from V and 0 from J; bases not matched to a gene: 15. The length of the CDR3 is 22 residues. Indicated treatment: roughly 11-day PBMC culture with coronavirus spike peptide pools or control peptides (ViraFEST assay). Of note for this clonotype: The antigen remains undetermined.

The Oncomine TCR Beta short-read assay was applied to DNA of cultured CD4+ T cells. TCRdb called the PCR reads again in MiXCR, with one record for every CDR3 protein. The sample has about 21,000 distinct CDR3 sequences, roughly 37% seen once. The sequencing used CD4+ T cells from blood, cultured in vitro, collected before SARS-CoV-2 vaccination. J is TRBJ2-3 and V is TRBV6-5, with 13 bases fitting TRBD2. The TCR was taken from a human donor who received a COVID-19 vaccine. This chain's CDR3 is CASSYSGVGLAGKDTSTDTQYF. The CDR3 nucleotides read TGTGCCAGCAGTTACTCCGGCGTGGGACTAGCGGGGAAGGACACTAGCACAGATACGCAGTATTTT.